This is a list of T cell receptor beta chains from one sample in a study of Ad26.COV2.S vaccination and SARS-CoV-2 variants. Sequencing was performed with immunoSEQ multiplex PCR; in TCRdb, only in-frame clones are kept and a portion is missing. The table lists a few hundred thousand clones, around 93% of them singletons. Sequencing was performed on peripheral blood, taken in a trial of Ad26.COV2.S vaccine versus placebo. These receptors were obtained from a person between 18 and 60 years old who received the Ad26.COV2.S COVID-19 vaccine or a placebo. Both conserved end residues are part of each CDR3. A D gene is named only where the DNA matches it firmly. Some rows have no size entry. The others give once, few or many, or a class for an expanded clone.

V: TRBV28
size: NA
J: TRBJ2-7
D: NA
CDR3: CASRLWRGGSYEQYF
DNA: TGTGCCAGCAGGCTTTGGCGAGGGGGCTCCTACGAGCAGTACTTC

V: TRBV10-3
size: NA
J: TRBJ2-1
D: NA
CDR3: CAISLGFNYNEQFF
DNA: TGTGCCATCAGCTTAGGGTTTAACTACAATGAGCAGTTCTTC

V: TRBV7-9
size: NA
J: TRBJ1-1
D: NA
CDR3: CASSSSPGVNTEAFF
DNA: TGTGCCAGCAGCTCGTCACCGGGGGTGAACACTGAAGCTTTCTTT

V: TRBV7-8
size: NA
J: TRBJ1-1
D: NA
CDR3: CASSFEAGRLNTEAFF
DNA: TGTGCCAGCAGCTTCGAGGCAGGAAGATTGAACACTGAAGCTTTCTTT

V: TRBV19
size: few
J: TRBJ1-5
D: NA
CDR3: CATQQGNQPQHF
DNA: TGTGCCACCCAGCAAGGCAATCAGCCCCAGCATTTT

V: TRBV7-9
size: NA
J: TRBJ2-7
D: NA
CDR3: CASSLSQGSYEQYF
DNA: TGTGCCAGCAGCTTATCTCAGGGATCCTACGAGCAGTACTTC

V: TRBV11-3
size: NA
J: TRBJ2-5
D: NA
CDR3: CASSLDQGPQETQYF
DNA: TGTGCCAGCAGCTTAGATCAGGGTCCCCAAGAGACCCAGTACTTC

V: TRBV2
size: few
J: TRBJ2-2
D: NA
CDR3: CASTKSGPYTGELFF
DNA: TGTGCCAGCACCAAATCGGGACCTTACACCGGGGAGCTGTTTTTT

V: TRBV4-3
size: NA
J: TRBJ2-7
D: NA
CDR3: CASSQDPAPEQYF
DNA: TGCGCCAGCAGCCAAGATCCCGCACCGGAGCAGTACTTC

V: TRBV11-2
size: NA
J: TRBJ1-1
D: NA
CDR3: CASSLGTLNTEAFF
DNA: TGTGCCAGCAGCTTAGGGACCTTGAACACTGAAGCTTTCTTT

V: TRBV5-1
size: once
J: TRBJ2-1
D: TRBD1
CDR3: CASSFTGGHEQFF
DNA: TGCGCCAGCAGCTTCACAGGGGGGCATGAGCAGTTCTTC

V: TRBV19
size: NA
J: TRBJ1-3
D: TRBD1
CDR3: CASSRGRGNTIYF
DNA: TGTGCCAGTAGCAGGGGGCGAGGAAACACCATATATTTT

V: TRBV29-1
size: NA
J: TRBJ2-5
D: TRBD1
CDR3: CSGRDRGYQETQYF
DNA: TGCAGCGGCCGGGACAGGGGATACCAAGAGACCCAGTACTTC

V: TRBV13
size: NA
J: TRBJ2-7
D: TRBD1
CDR3: CASSLTPGQDPIEQYF
DNA: TGTGCCAGCAGCCTAACGCCGGGACAGGACCCAATCGAGCAGTACTTC

V: TRBV4-1
size: NA
J: TRBJ2-1
D: TRBD1
CDR3: CASSLGQGLRSVGFF
DNA: TGCGCCAGCAGCCTGGGACAGGGCCTCCGATCGGTCGGGTTCTTC

V: TRBV30
size: once
J: TRBJ2-1
D: TRBD2
CDR3: CAWREAGFSGGGNNEQFF
DNA: TGTGCCTGGAGGGAGGCTGGGTTTAGCGGGGGAGGTAACAATGAGCAGTTCTTC

V: TRBV30
size: NA
J: TRBJ2-1
D: NA
CDR3: CAWSEDSYNEQFF
DNA: TGTGCCTGGAGTGAGGACAGCTACAATGAGCAGTTCTTC

V: TRBV5-6
size: NA
J: TRBJ2-2
D: TRBD1
CDR3: CASSFLDRGSGELFF
DNA: TGTGCCAGCAGCTTTCTGGACAGGGGTTCCGGGGAGCTGTTTTTT

V: TRBV7-8
size: NA
J: TRBJ2-2
D: NA
CDR3: CASSPRRGAYTGELFF
DNA: TGTGCCAGCAGCCCCCGTAGGGGGGCGTATACCGGGGAGCTGTTTTTT

V: TRBV5-1
size: NA
J: TRBJ1-1
D: TRBD1
CDR3: CASSPGTGRNTEAFF
DNA: TGCGCCAGCAGCCCCGGGACAGGGAGGAACACTGAAGCTTTCTTT

V: TRBV5-1
size: NA
J: TRBJ2-3
D: NA
CDR3: CASSPDGGTDTQYF
DNA: TGCGCCAGCAGCCCGGACGGGGGAACAGATACGCAGTATTTT

V: TRBV19
size: NA
J: TRBJ2-3
D: NA
CDR3: CASSEGDKIFTQYF
DNA: TGTGCCAGTAGTGAGGGGGACAAAATTTTTACGCAGTATTTT

V: TRBV28
size: once
J: TRBJ1-1
D: NA
CDR3: CASSLDKNTEAFF
DNA: TGTGCCAGCAGTTTAGACAAGAACACTGAAGCTTTCTTT

V: TRBV18
size: NA
J: TRBJ2-7
D: TRBD1
CDR3: CASSPATGGLYEQYF
DNA: TGTGCCAGCTCACCAGCGACAGGGGGGCTCTACGAGCAGTACTTC

V: TRBV6-1
size: NA
J: TRBJ1-4
D: NA
CDR3: CASRTRQEINEKLFF
DNA: TGTGCCAGCAGGACCCGACAGGAAATTAATGAAAAACTGTTTTTT

V: TRBV19
size: NA
J: TRBJ1-5
D: NA
CDR3: CASSIVPGNQPQHF
DNA: TGTGCCAGTAGTATAGTACCGGGCAATCAGCCCCAGCATTTT

V: TRBV3-1/TRBV3-2
size: NA
J: TRBJ2-7
D: NA
CDR3: CASSQEAGAPYEQYF
DNA: TGTGCCAGCAGCCAAGAGGCGGGGGCACCCTACGAGCAGTACTTC

V: TRBV7-9
size: NA
J: TRBJ2-1
D: TRBD1
CDR3: CASSPPGQGSYNEQFF
DNA: TGTGCCAGCAGCCCGCCGGGACAGGGGTCCTACAATGAGCAGTTCTTC